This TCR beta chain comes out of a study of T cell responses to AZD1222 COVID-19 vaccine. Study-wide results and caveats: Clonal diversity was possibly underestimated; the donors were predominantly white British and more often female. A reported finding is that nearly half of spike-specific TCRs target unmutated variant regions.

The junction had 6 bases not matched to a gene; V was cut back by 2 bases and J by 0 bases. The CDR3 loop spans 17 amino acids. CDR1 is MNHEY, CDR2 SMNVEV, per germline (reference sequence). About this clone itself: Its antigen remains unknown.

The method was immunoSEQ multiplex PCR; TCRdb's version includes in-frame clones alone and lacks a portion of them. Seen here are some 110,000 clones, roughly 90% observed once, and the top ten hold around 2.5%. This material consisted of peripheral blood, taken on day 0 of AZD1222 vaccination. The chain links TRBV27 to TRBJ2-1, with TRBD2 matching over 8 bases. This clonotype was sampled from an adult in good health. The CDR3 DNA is TGTGCCAGCAGTTTAGAGAGCGGGAGCAGCTCCTACAATGAGCAGTTCTTC. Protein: CASSLESGSSSYNEQFF.